This T cell receptor beta chain was identified during a study of patients and donors after allogeneic stem cell transplantation. This clonotype has a handful of counts. V lost 4 bases to trimming and J lost 5 bases, with 15 bases between them. The germline gives CDR1 SGHTA, CDR2 FQGNSA. CDR3 length: 14 residues. TCRdb called the RT-PCR reads again in MiXCR, with one record for every CDR3 protein. This sample has about 400,000 distinct CDR3 sequences, with 16% found just once. The J gene is TRBJ2-7, the V gene TRBV7-2, with TRBD1 as a possible D gene (6 bases). Sequenced input: blood, either unsorted or a sorted T cell fraction (not recorded which). This TCR was recovered from a human donor who was either an allogeneic HSCT recipient or a stem cell or donor lymphocyte infusion donor (not recorded which). It is not recorded whose cells these are; they may come from a transplant donor. CDR3 DNA: TGTGCCAGCAGCTCAACCTGGACAGTCAACGAGCAGTACTTC. This gives the protein CASSSTWTVNEQYF. The entire variable domain, with the rest obtained from reference TRBV7-2 and TRBJ2-7, is as follows: GAGVSQSPSNKVTEKGKDVELRCDPISGHTALYWYRQSLGQGLEFLIYFQGNSAPDKSGLPSDRFSAERTGGSVSTLTIQRTQQEDSAVYLCASSSTWTVNEQYFGPGTRLTVT.